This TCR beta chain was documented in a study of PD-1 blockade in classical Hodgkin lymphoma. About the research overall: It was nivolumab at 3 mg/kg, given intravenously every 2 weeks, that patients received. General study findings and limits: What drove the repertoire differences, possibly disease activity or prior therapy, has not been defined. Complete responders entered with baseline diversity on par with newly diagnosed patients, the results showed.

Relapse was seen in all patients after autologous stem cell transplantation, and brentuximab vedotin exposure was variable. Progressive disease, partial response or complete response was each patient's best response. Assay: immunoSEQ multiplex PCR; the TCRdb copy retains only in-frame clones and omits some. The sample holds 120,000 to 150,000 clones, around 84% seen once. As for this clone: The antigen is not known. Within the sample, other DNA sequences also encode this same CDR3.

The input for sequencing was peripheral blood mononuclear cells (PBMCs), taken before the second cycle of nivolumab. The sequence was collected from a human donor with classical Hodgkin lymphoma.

As DNA, the CDR3 is TGTGCCAGCAGCGTAGTAGGCACCGGGGAGCTGTTTTTT. Amino acids: CASSVVGTGELFF. The J gene is TRBJ2-2, the V gene TRBV9; unclear D gene. The CDR3 runs to 13 residues. Trimming cost V 0 bases and J 4 bases, with 4 bases left between them. Germline V lookup: CDR1 SGDLS, CDR2 YYNGEE. The complete variable domain, with remaining parts taken from reference TRBV9 and TRBJ2-2, reads DSGVTQTPKHLITATGQRVTLRCSPRSGDLSVYWYQQSLDQGLQFLIQYYNGEERAKGNILERFSAQQFPDLHSELNLSSLELGDSALYFCASSVVGTGELFFGEGSRLTVL.